This T cell receptor beta chain was captured by sequencing in a study of CD8 T cells in Susac syndrome. RNA was extracted with the RNeasy kit, and a quantity of roughly 0.5 to 1 ug was reverse transcribed using random hexamers. TCRdb passed the immunoSEQ multiplex PCR reads through MiXCR, listing each CDR3 protein once. The sample holds 100,000 to 150,000 distinct CDR3 sequences, nearly 95% seen once. CDR1 and CDR2 from the germline V gene are LGHNT and FRNRAP. The CDR3 runs 16 residues. The V segment lost 7 bases and the J segment 0 bases; nucleotides outside the gene matches: 10. CD8+ and CD4+ T cells taken from blood had their TCR beta sequenced.

The chain combines TRBV12-5 with TRBJ2-3; 7 bases fit TRBD2. The sequence was collected from a human donor in good health. The sample taken for sequencing was CD4+ T cells from PBMCs. The CDR3 sequence: CASALSSGASTDTQYF. CDR3 DNA sequence: TGTGCTAGTGCCTTATCAAGCGGGGCTAGCACAGATACGCAGTATTTT.